Each of the 30 T cell receptor beta chains below was sequenced from the same sample in a study of cytomegalovirus exposure and HLA in healthy donors. PCR involved 60 Vbeta and 13 Jbeta primers. Generated by immunoSEQ multiplex PCR, the TCRdb table keeps only in-frame clones and is missing some. The data contain over 40,000 clones, 60% to 70% of them singletons. The sample comprised PBMCs. The source is a man between 60 and 70 years old in good health and CMV-seropositive.

This clone was seen just once. J is TRBJ2-3 and V is TRBV30; 11 positions agree with TRBD2. The V segment lost 3 bases and the J segment 4 bases; nucleotides outside the gene matches: 12. Germline assignment: CDR1 GTSNPN and CDR2 SVGIG (reference sequence). The CDR3 consists of 17 residues. The CDR3 bases are TGTGCCTGGAGGACTAGCGGGAAACCCCTCACCGCAGATACGCAGTATTTT. This gives the protein CAWRTSGKPLTADTQYF.

This chain links TRBV5-1 with TRBJ2-5; D not certain. The CDR3 is 12 residues long. Deletions cut 4 bases from V and 0 bases from J, with 4 bases between. Per germline, CDR1 SGHRS and CDR2 YFSETQ. The CDR3 sequence: CASSANQETQYF. The CDR3 coding sequence is TGCGCCAGCAGCGCGAACCAAGAGACCCAGTACTTC.

The CDR3 loop reads CASSPTGSYEQYF. The CDR3 nucleotides read TGTGCCAGCAGTCCTACTGGTTCCTACGAGCAGTACTTC. This chain uses TRBV27 with TRBJ2-7; D unresolved. Germline V gives CDR1 MNHEY, CDR2 SMNVEV (reference sequence). Deletions cut 5 bases from V and 1 base from J, with 9 bases between. The CDR3 is 13 amino acids.

The V call is TRBV27, the J call TRBJ1-2; 10 nucleotides match TRBD1. The germline gives CDR1 MNHEY, CDR2 SMNVEV (reference sequence). The CDR3 is 14 amino acids. Losses at the gene ends were 5 bases for V and 8 bases for J; bases not matched to a gene: 8. The CDR3: CASSTRQGAGGYTF. CDR3 DNA sequence: TGTGCCAGCAGTACCCGACAGGGGGCGGGGGGCTACACCTTC.

V usage is TRBV2 and J usage is TRBJ2-3, with TRBD2 identical over 8 bases. The CDR3 totals 14 residues. Trimming removed 6 bases from V and 6 bases from J; junction bases left unmatched: 8. Germline CDR1 and CDR2: SNHLY and FYNNEI. The CDR3 sequence: CASRGPGGGDTQYF. CDR3 sequence (DNA): TGTGCCAGCAGAGGACCCGGGGGGGGCGATACGCAGTATTTT.

The CDR3 DNA reads TGTGCCAGCAGTTACTTCGACAGGGGGCATTACGAGCAGTACTTC. Its protein is CASSYFDRGHYEQYF. The V gene is TRBV6-5, the J gene TRBJ2-7, with 10 bases fitting TRBD1. Unmatched junction bases numbered 4, after V lost 1 base and J lost 4 bases. The CDR3 has 15 amino acids. Germline loops: CDR1 MNHEY, CDR2 SVGAGI.

J is TRBJ2-7 and V is TRBV15, with 7 bases lining up with TRBD2. This CDR3 comprises 15 residues. The germline V gene encodes CDR1 LNHNV and CDR2 YYDKDF (reference sequence). V shed 0 bases, J shed 4 bases, and the junction held 6 bases outside the gene matches. CDR3 DNA sequence: TGTGCCACCAGCAGAGAGCGGGAGCGGGGTTACGAGCAGTACTTC. Translating gives CATSRERERGYEQYF.

This clone was seen a handful of times. The genes are TRBV19 and TRBJ2-3, with TRBD2 matching over 7 bases. The CDR3 has 14 amino acids. The V gene end was trimmed by 5 bases and the J gene end by 2 bases; junction bases not matched to a gene: 4. Germline CDR1 LNHDA, CDR2 SQIVND (reference sequence). Here the CDR3 reads CASSGLADTDTQYF. The CDR3, as DNA: TGTGCCAGTAGTGGCCTAGCGGACACAGATACGCAGTATTTT.

The chain joins TRBV27 to TRBJ2-1, with D perhaps matching TRBD2 (6 bases). Germline loops: CDR1 MNHEY, CDR2 SMNVEV (reference sequence). Trimming took off 6 bases at V and 4 bases at J, with 28 bases between the two ends. The CDR3 extends over 19 amino acids. This chain's CDR3 is CASRGDGTTTSAGYNEQFF. In nucleotides, the CDR3 is TGTGCCAGCAGAGGAGACGGAACCACAACTAGTGCGGGGTACAATGAGCAGTTCTTC.

In this sample, this clone turned up a few times. This chain links TRBV6-5 with TRBJ1-2; 7 positions agree with TRBD1. V shed 6 bases and J 4 bases; nucleotides not matched to a gene: 5. There are 13 residues in the CDR3. Looked up from germline, CDR1 is MNHEY and CDR2 is SVGAGI. DNA for the CDR3: TGTGCCAGCAGCCGGGACAGAACCTATGGCTACACCTTC. Its protein product is CASSRDRTYGYTF.

This clone was observed a handful of times. The chain carries TRBV2 and TRBJ1-1, with no clear D. This CDR3 has 13 amino acids. The germline V and J ends were trimmed by 11 bases and 4 bases, with 17 bases remaining between them. Germline V gives CDR1 SNHLY, CDR2 FYNNEI. CDR3 region: CACISVSGTEAFF. In nucleotides, the CDR3 is TGTGCCTGCATATCAGTGAGCGGCACTGAAGCTTTCTTT.

This clone was seen only a few times. The J gene is TRBJ1-2, the V gene TRBV5-4, with 7 bases aligning to TRBD1. Germline V gives CDR1 SGHNT, CDR2 YYREEE (reference sequence). The junction had 6 bases not matched to a gene; V was cut back by 6 bases and J by 4 bases. The CDR3 has 13 residues. The CDR3 is CASTAGQFYGYTF. The CDR3 nucleotides are TGTGCCAGCACCGCGGGACAGTTCTATGGCTACACCTTC. The whole variable domain, filled in from reference TRBV5-4 and TRBJ1-2, reads ETGVTQSPTHLIKTRGQQVTLRCSSQSGHNTVSWYQQALGQGPQFIFQYYREEENGRGNFPPRFSGLQFPNYSSELNVNALELDDSALYLCASTAGQFYGYTFGSGTRLTVV.

About this clone: Other DNA sequences in this specimen translate into the identical CDR3. The CDR3 nucleotides are TGCAGCGCCCGACAGGGGGGGCAAGAGACCCAGTACTTC. It codes for CSARQGGQETQYF. The chain is built from TRBV29-1 and TRBJ2-5; 9 bases line up with TRBD1. The V gene's germline CDR1 is SQVTM and CDR2 ANQGSEA. With V trimmed by 7 bases and J by 2 bases, 5 bases remained unmatched. The CDR3 runs 13 residues.

The rearrangement joins TRBV5-3 to TRBJ2-5, with 11 bases lining up with TRBD2. TRBV5-3 is sorted into the ORF group, with uncertain function. The trim removed 6 bases at V and 1 base at J, leaving 14 bases unmatched. CDR3 size: 18 residues. In DNA form, the CDR3 reads TGTGCCAGAAACATGAGACTGAGACTAGCGGGACGCCAAGAGACCCAGTACTTC. Translation: CARNMRLRLAGRQETQYF.

The chain is built from TRBV6-6 and TRBJ2-3; D perhaps matches TRBD2 (6 bases). V was clipped by 6 bases and J by 3 bases, with 13 bases between them. Per germline, CDR1 MNHNY and CDR2 SVGAGI (reference sequence). The CDR3 length is 14 residues. CDR3 residues: CASSHRDLTDTQYF. The CDR3 DNA is TGTGCCAGCAGCCACCGGGACTTAACAGATACGCAGTATTTT.

This clone was detected a few times. The chain combines TRBV5-1 with TRBJ2-1; D is perhaps TRBD1 (6 bases). This CDR3 has 15 residues. CDR1 and CDR2 from the germline V gene are SGHRS and YFSETQ. The V and J ends lost 4 bases and 7 bases respectively, with 18 bases between them. The CDR3 protein is CASSVDGGHRNEQFF. The CDR3 DNA reads as TGCGCCAGCAGCGTGGATGGGGGACATCGAAATGAGCAGTTCTTC.

The chain links TRBV9 to TRBJ1-2; D is possibly TRBD1 (5 bases). The V gene lost 3 bases and the J gene lost 0 bases, with 12 bases spanning the gap. CDR3 length: 15 amino acids. The germline V gene encodes CDR1 SGDLS and CDR2 YYNGEE. CDR3 sequence: CASSASGKANYGYTF. CDR3 sequence (DNA): TGTGCCAGCAGCGCATCAGGGAAAGCTAACTATGGCTACACCTTC.

In regard to this clone: Other DNA sequences from this sample encode an identical CDR3 as well. This chain uses TRBV7-9 with TRBJ2-7; 10 nucleotides agree with TRBD1. The V segment lost 5 bases and the J segment 3 bases; nucleotides outside the gene matches: 4. CDR3 length: 14 amino acids. Germline CDR1 reads SEHNR; CDR2 reads FQNEAQ (reference sequence). The CDR3 sequence is CASSPRDRGYEQYF. CDR3 in DNA: TGTGCCAGCAGCCCCCGGGACAGGGGCTACGAGCAGTACTTC.

The chain has TRBV6-6 and TRBJ1-3; possible D gene TRBD1, 6 bases. V dropped 2 bases and J dropped 7 bases, with 6 bases sitting between them. Germline loops: CDR1 MNHNY, CDR2 SVGAGI (reference sequence). The CDR3 has 12 amino acids. The CDR3 DNA follows: TGTGCCAGCAGTTACGGGGGCAACACCATATATTTT. Its translation: CASSYGGNTIYF.

J is TRBJ2-1 and V is TRBV19, with 12 bases that match TRBD2. Germline V lookup: CDR1 LNHDA, CDR2 SQIVND (reference sequence). Trimming cost V 1 base and J 4 bases; bases outside gene matches: 8. This CDR3 is 18 amino acids long. The CDR3 DNA reads TGTGCCAGTAGTATAGTAGAGACTAGCGGGAGTGATTACAATGAGCAGTTCTTC. This encodes CASSIVETSGSDYNEQFF.

This clone came up a few times. This sequence joins TRBV7-3 and TRBJ2-2; 11 nucleotides match TRBD2. This CDR3 has 15 residues. Germline-derived CDR1 and CDR2 are SGHTA and FQGTGA. V was clipped by 5 bases and J by 7 bases; unmatched bases: 6. Here the CDR3 reads CASSNPGLADGELFF. The CDR3 nucleotides are TGTGCCAGCAGCAACCCGGGACTAGCGGACGGGGAGCTGTTTTTT.

The V and J genes are TRBV7-6 and TRBJ2-7; TRBD2 aligns across 9 bases. Germline CDR1 reads SGHVS; CDR2 reads FNYEAQ. The CDR3 length is 16 residues. Trimming took 5 bases from V and 6 from J; bases not matched to a gene: 14. Written as DNA, the CDR3 is TGTGCCAGCAGCCCCCTTCGGGCGGGAGGGCCGGGCGAGCAGTACTTC. Protein: CASSPLRAGGPGEQYF.

V is TRBV30 and J is TRBJ1-6, with D possibly TRBD1 on 6 matching bases. The germline gives CDR1 GTSNPN, CDR2 SVGIG (reference sequence). Trimming left V 4 bases short and J 5 bases short, with 15 bases between. The CDR3 totals 15 residues. As DNA, the CDR3 is TGTGCCTGGACCGCAGGGGAGGGCCATAATTCACCCCTCCACTTT. Its translation: CAWTAGEGHNSPLHF.

The chain links TRBV7-2 to TRBJ2-7, with D possibly matching TRBD1 (6 bases). Trimming removed 5 bases from V and 2 bases from J, with 13 bases in between. Looked up from germline, CDR1 is SGHTA and CDR2 is FQGNSA. The CDR3 sequence is 14 residues long. The CDR3 nucleotides are TGTGCCAGCAGCCACAGGGCCGGACCCTACGAGCAGTACTTC. Protein sequence: CASSHRAGPYEQYF.

This sequence joins TRBV19 and TRBJ2-1; 14 bases are shared with TRBD2. Looked up from germline, CDR1 is LNHDA and CDR2 is SQIVND (reference sequence). The CDR3 is 16 residues long. The trim removed 4 bases at V and 7 bases at J, leaving 6 bases unmatched. CDR3 region: CASSKTSGRVGNEQFF. In DNA form, the CDR3 reads TGTGCCAGTAGTAAGACTAGCGGGAGGGTGGGAAATGAGCAGTTCTTC. The complete variable domain, with remaining parts taken from reference TRBV19 and TRBJ2-1, reads DGGITQSPKYLFRKEGQNVTLSCEQNLNHDAMYWYRQDPGQGLRLIYYSQIVNDFQKGDIAEGYSVSREKKESFPLTVTSAQKNPTAFYLCASSKTSGRVGNEQFFGPGTRLTVL.

This sequence joins TRBV7-2 and TRBJ2-1; 7 bases fit TRBD2. V shed 1 base, J shed 7 bases, and the junction held 7 bases outside the gene matches. CDR3 length: 15 amino acids. CDR1 is SGHTA, CDR2 FQGNSA, per germline. This chain's CDR3 is CASSLGPVAGNEQFF. In DNA form, the CDR3 reads TGTGCCAGCAGCTTAGGGCCAGTAGCGGGTAATGAGCAGTTCTTC.

The CDR3 DNA is TGTGCCAGCAGCCAGGCTACGCAGGACTTAACCTACGAGCAGTACTTC. Protein sequence: CASSQATQDLTYEQYF. The chain combines TRBV5-6 with TRBJ2-7; D is perhaps TRBD2 (5 bases). Per the germline V gene, CDR1 is SGHDT and CDR2 is YYEEEE. V was pared by 4 bases and J by 2 bases, with 19 bases between. This CDR3 has 16 amino acids.

Only a few counts were recorded for this clone. V and J are TRBV4-1 and TRBJ2-5; TRBD2 matches 10 bases. V lost 2 bases and J lost 4; bases outside the gene matches: 13. The V gene's germline CDR1 is MGHRA and CDR2 YSYEKL. The CDR3 is 18 residues long. The CDR3 reads CASSQKISSGRGGETQYF. The CDR3 DNA reads as TGCGCCAGCAGCCAAAAAATTTCTAGCGGGAGAGGGGGAGAGACCCAGTACTTC.

This clone was detected a few times. The chain carries TRBV28 and TRBJ2-5, with TRBD2 matching 11 bases. Germline CDR1 MDHEN, CDR2 SYDVKM. Trimming took 3 bases from V and 5 from J; bases not matched to a gene: 2. This CDR3 is built from 14 residues. The CDR3 DNA reads as TGTGCCAGCAGTTTGGGGACTAGCGGTGAGACCCAGTACTTC. Translating it yields CASSLGTSGETQYF.

The rearrangement links TRBV7-2 to TRBJ2-3; 11 positions agree with TRBD2. Germline V gene lookup returns CDR1 SGHTA and CDR2 FQGNSA. V was clipped by 5 bases and J by 1 base; unmatched bases: 5. The CDR3 covers 16 residues. CDR3 loop: CASSLPGLAGTDTQYF. CDR3 DNA: TGTGCCAGCAGCCTGCCGGGACTAGCGGGCACAGATACGCAGTATTTT.